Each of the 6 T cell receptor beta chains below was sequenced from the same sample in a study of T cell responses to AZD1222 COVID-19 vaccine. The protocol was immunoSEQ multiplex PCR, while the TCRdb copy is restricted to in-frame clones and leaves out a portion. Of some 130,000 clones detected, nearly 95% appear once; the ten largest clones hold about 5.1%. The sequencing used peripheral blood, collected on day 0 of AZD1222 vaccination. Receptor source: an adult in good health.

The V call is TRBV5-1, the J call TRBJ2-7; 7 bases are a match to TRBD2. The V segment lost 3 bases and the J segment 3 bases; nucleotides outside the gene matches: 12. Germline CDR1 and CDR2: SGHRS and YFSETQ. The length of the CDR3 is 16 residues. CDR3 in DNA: TGCGCCAGCAGCTCTACCTCACTAGCGATCCACTACGAGCAGTACTTC. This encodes CASSSTSLAIHYEQYF.

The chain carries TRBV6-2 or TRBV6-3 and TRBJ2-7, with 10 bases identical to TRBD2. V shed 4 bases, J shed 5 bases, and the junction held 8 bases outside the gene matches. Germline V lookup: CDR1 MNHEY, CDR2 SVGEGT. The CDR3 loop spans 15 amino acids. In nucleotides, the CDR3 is TGTGCCAGCAGTTCCGCAGCGGGAGGGCCTGACGAGCAGTACTTC. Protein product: CASSSAAGGPDEQYF.

Written as DNA, the CDR3 is TGTGCCAGCAGCAAAGGGGACAGGACTAACTATGGCTACACCTTC. This encodes CASSKGDRTNYGYTF. The chain links TRBV3-1 (or the pseudogene TRBV3-2) to TRBJ1-2; TRBD1 matches 8 bases. The germline V gene encodes CDR1 LGHDT and CDR2 YNNKEL (reference sequence). The ends lost 5 bases at V and 0 bases at J; junction bases unmatched: 5. The CDR3 extends over 15 amino acids.

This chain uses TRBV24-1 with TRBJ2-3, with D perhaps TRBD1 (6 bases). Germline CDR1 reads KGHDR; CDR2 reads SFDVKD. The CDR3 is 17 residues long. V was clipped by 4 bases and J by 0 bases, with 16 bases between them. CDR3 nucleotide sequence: TGTGCCACCAGTGACTCGACAGGAGATACTAGCACAGATACGCAGTATTTT. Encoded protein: CATSDSTGDTSTDTQYF.

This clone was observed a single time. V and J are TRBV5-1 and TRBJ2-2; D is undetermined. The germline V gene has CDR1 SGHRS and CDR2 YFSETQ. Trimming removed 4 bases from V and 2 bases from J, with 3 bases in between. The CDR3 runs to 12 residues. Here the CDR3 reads CASSHNTGELFF. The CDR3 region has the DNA TGCGCCAGCAGCCACAACACCGGGGAGCTGTTTTTT.

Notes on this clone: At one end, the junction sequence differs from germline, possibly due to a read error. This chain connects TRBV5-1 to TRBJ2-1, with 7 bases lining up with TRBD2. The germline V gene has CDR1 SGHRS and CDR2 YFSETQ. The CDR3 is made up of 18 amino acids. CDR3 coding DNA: TGCGCCAGCAGCTTGGTTATGGCCCCTAGCGGCTCCCACAATGAGCAGTTCTTC. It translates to CASSLVMAPSGSHNEQFF.